Sequencing of this T cell receptor (beta chain) was carried out in a study of cytomegalovirus exposure and HLA in healthy donors. Broader study findings: Apart from CMV serostatus, no immune exposure information was available. Previously analyzed data showed that most TCR beta V segments were productive at a frequency of about 87% or about 30%.

Donors consisted of healthy bone marrow donors. About this clone: Its target is unknown.

The PCR ran on 60 Vbeta and 13 Jbeta primers. TCRdb's table, derived via immunoSEQ multiplex PCR, lists solely in-frame clones and lacks some. Found here are about 85,000 clones, around 74% of them singletons; the top ten hold roughly 1.9%. The germline CDR1 and CDR2 sequences are MNHEY and SVGAGI. Deletions cut 2 bases from V and 0 bases from J, with 11 bases between. CDR3 length: 15 residues. This sequence was found in a boy aged 5 to 17 in good health and CMV-seronegative. Material for sequencing was PBMCs. The chain employs TRBV6-5 and TRBJ2-7; D perhaps matches TRBD2 (5 bases). The CDR3 region has the DNA TGTGCCAGCAGTTACGGTGTAGGGAGCTCCTACGAGCAGTACTTC. It specifies CASSYGVGSSYEQYF.